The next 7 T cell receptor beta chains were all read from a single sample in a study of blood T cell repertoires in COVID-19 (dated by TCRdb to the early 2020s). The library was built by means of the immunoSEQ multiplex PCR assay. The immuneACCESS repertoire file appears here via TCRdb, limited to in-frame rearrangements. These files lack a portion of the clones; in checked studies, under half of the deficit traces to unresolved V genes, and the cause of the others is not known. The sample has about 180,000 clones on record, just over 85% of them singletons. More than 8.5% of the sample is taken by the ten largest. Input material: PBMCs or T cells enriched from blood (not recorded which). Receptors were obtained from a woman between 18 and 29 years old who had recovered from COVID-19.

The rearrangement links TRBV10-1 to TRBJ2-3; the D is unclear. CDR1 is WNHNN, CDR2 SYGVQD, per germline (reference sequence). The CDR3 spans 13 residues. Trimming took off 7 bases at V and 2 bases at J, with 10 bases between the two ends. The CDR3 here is CASNNYPTDTQYF. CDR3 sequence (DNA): TGCGCCAGCAACAACTACCCCACAGATACGCAGTATTTT.

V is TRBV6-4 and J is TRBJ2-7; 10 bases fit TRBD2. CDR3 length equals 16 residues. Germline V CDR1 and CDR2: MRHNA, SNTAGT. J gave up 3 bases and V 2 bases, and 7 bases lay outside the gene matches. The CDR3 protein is CASSDNLAGVLYEQYF. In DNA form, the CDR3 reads TGTGCCAGCAGTGACAACCTAGCGGGAGTTCTCTACGAGCAGTACTTC.

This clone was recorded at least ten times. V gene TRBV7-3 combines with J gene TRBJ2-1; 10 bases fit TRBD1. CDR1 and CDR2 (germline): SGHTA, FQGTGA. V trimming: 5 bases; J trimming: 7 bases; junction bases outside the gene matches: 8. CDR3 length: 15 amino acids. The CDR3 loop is CASSRGQGGQNEQFF. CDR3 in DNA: TGTGCCAGCAGCCGCGGACAGGGGGGGCAAAATGAGCAGTTCTTC.

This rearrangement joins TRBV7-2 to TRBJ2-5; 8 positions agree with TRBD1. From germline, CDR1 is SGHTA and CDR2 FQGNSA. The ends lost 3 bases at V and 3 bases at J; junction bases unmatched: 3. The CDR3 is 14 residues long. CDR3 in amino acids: CASSFYRGEETQYF. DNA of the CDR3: TGTGCCAGCAGCTTCTACAGGGGGGAAGAGACCCAGTACTTC.

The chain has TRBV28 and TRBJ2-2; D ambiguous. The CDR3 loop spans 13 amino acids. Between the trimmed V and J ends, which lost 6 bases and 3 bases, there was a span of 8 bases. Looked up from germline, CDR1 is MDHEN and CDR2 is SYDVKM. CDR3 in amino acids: CASSRLDTGELFF. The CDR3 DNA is TGTGCCAGCAGCCGCCTAGACACCGGGGAGCTGTTTTTT.

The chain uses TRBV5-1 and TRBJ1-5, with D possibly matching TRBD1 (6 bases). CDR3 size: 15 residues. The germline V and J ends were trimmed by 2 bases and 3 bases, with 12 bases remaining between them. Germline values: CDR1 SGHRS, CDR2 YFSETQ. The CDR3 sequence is CASSLLGDINQPQHF. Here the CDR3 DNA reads TGCGCCAGCAGCTTATTAGGGGACATCAATCAGCCCCAGCATTTT.

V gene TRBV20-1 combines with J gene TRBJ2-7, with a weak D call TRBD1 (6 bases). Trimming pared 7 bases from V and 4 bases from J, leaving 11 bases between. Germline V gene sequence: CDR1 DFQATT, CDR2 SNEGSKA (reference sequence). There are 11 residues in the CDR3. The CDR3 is CSVTGRYEQYF. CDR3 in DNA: TGCAGTGTAACAGGGAGATACGAGCAGTACTTC.